This T cell receptor beta chain was sequenced in a study of Graves' ophthalmopathy and Graves' hyperthyroidism. Study information: Prior to any treatment, peripheral blood was collected at the time of initial diagnosis.

The source of the PBMCs was around 9 ml of fresh peripheral blood. Germline V lookup: CDR1 MGHRA, CDR2 YSYEKL. Trimming took off 4 bases at V and 0 bases at J, with 13 bases between the two ends. The CDR3 is 15 residues long. This clonotype was recorded a few times. As the template, RNA transcripts were used to amplify TCR beta CDR3 regions. Amplification began with first-round RT-PCR using HTBI primers, then second-round multiplex PCR was performed. In TCRdb, the multiplex PCR reads were re-called with MiXCR into one record per CDR3 protein. The data show some 250,000 distinct CDR3 sequences, with approximately 42% seen just once and roughly 45% held by the top ten.

The chain couples TRBV4-1 to TRBJ2-7; D is unclear. Specimen: peripheral blood. The receptor's source is an adult man with Graves' ophthalmopathy. Here the CDR3 DNA reads TGCGCCAGCAGCCCTGACAACATCGGCTCCTACGAGCAGTACTTC. The encoded protein is CASSPDNIGSYEQYF.